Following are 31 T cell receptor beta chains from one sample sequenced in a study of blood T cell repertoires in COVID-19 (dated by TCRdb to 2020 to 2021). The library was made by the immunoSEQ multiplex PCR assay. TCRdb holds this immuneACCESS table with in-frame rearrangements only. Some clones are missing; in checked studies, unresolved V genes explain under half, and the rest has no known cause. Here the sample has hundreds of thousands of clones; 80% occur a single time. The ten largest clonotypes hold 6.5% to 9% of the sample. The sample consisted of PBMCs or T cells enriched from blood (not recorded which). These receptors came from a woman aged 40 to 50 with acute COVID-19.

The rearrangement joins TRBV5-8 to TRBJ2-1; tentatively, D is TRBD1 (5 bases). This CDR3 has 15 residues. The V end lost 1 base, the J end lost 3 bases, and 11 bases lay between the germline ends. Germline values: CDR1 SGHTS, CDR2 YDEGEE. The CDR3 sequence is CASSLKGVHYNEQFF. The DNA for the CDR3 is TGTGCCAGCAGCTTGAAAGGGGTTCACTACAATGAGCAGTTCTTC.

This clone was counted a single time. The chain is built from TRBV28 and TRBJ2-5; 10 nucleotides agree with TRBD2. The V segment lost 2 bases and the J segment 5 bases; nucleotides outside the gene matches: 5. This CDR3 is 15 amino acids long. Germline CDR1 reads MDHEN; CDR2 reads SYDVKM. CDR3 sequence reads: CASSLGLAGVETQYF. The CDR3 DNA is TGTGCCAGCAGTTTAGGCCTAGCGGGAGTTGAGACCCAGTACTTC.

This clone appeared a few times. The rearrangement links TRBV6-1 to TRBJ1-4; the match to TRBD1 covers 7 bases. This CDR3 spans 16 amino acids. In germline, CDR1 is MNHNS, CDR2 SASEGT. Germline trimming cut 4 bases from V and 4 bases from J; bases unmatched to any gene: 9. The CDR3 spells CASSGNRGDSNEKLFF. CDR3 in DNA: TGTGCCAGCAGTGGCAACAGAGGGGACAGTAATGAAAAACTGTTTTTT.

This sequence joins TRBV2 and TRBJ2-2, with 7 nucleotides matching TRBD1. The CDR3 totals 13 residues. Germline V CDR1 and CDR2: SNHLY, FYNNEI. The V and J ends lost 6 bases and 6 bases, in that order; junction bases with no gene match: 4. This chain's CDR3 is CASRPDRAGELFF. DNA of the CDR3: TGTGCCAGCAGGCCCGACAGGGCCGGGGAGCTGTTTTTT.

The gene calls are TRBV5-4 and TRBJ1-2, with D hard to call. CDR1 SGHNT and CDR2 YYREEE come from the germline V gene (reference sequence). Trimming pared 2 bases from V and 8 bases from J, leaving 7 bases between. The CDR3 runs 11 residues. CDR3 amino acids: CASSFGRGYTF. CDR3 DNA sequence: TGTGCCAGCAGCTTTGGGCGAGGCTACACCTTC.

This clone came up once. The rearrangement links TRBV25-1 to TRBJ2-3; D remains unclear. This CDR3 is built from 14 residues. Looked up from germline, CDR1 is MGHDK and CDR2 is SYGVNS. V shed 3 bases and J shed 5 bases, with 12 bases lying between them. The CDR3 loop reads CASSDQKREDTQYF. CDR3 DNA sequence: TGTGCCAGCAGTGACCAAAAGAGAGAAGATACGCAGTATTTT.

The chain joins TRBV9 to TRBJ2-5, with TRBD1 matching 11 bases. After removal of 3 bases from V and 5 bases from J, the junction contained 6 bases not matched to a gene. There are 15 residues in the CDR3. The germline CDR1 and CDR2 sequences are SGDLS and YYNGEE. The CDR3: CASSEGQGGFETQYF. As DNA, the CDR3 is TGTGCCAGCAGCGAGGGACAGGGGGGGTTTGAGACCCAGTACTTC.

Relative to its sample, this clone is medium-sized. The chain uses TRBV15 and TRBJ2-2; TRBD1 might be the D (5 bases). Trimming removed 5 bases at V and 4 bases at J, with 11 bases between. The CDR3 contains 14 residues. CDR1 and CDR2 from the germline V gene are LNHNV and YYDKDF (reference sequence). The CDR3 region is CATSASGFTGELFF. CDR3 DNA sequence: TGTGCCACCAGCGCGTCAGGGTTCACCGGGGAGCTGTTTTTT. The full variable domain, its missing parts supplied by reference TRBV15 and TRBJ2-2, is DAMVIQNPRYQVTQFGKPVTLSCSQTLNHNVMYWYQQKSSQAPKLLFHYYDKDFNNEADTPDNFQSRRPNTSFCFLDIRSPGLGDTAMYLCATSASGFTGELFFGEGSRLTVL.

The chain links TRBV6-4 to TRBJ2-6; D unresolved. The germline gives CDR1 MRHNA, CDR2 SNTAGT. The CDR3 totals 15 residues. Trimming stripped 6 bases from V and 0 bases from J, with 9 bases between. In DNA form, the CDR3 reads TGTGCCAGCAGCGCGGAAGACTCTGGGGCCAACGTCCTGACTTTC. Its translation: CASSAEDSGANVLTF.

DNA of the CDR3: TGTGCCAGCAGCCAAGATTTTGGGACAGTTGCCAACGTCCTGACTTTC. Translation: CASSQDFGTVANVLTF. The chain combines TRBV3-1 (or the pseudogene TRBV3-2) with TRBJ2-6; TRBD1 matches 7 bases. The junction had 6 bases not matched to a gene; V was cut back by 0 bases and J by 7 bases. Germline CDR1 LGHDT, CDR2 YNNKEL (reference sequence). This CDR3 has 16 residues.

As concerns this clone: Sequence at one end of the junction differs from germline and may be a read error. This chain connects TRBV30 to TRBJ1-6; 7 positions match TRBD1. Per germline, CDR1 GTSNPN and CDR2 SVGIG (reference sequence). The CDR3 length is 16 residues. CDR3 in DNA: TGTGCCTGGACTACCCCGACAGGGCTATATACTTCACCCCTCCACTTT. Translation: CAWTTPTGLYTSPLHF. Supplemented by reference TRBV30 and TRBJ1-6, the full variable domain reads SQTIHQWPATLVQPVGSPLSLECTVEGTSNPNLYWYRQAAGRGLQLLFYSVGIGQISSEVPQNLSASRPQDRQFILSSKKLLLSDSGFYLCAWTTPTGLYTSPLHFGNGTRLTVT.

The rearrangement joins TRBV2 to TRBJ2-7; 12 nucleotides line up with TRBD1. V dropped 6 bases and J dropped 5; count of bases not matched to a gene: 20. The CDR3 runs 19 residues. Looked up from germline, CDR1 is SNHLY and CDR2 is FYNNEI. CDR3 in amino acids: CASRPLPGQGAGSVNEQYF. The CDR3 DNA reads TGTGCCAGCAGGCCCCTACCGGGACAGGGGGCTGGAAGTGTTAACGAGCAGTACTTC.

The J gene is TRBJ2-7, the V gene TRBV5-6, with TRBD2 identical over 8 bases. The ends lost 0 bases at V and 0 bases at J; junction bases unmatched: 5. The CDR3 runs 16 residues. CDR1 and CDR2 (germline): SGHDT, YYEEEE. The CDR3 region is CASSLALAVVSYEQYF. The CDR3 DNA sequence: TGTGCCAGCAGCTTGGCACTAGCGGTAGTCTCCTACGAGCAGTACTTC.

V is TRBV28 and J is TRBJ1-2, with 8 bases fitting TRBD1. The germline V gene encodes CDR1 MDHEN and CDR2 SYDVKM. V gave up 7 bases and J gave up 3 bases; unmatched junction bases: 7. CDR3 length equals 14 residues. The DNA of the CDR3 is TGTGCCAGCACAAGTAGGACAGGGTACTATGGCTACACCTTC. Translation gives CASTSRTGYYGYTF.

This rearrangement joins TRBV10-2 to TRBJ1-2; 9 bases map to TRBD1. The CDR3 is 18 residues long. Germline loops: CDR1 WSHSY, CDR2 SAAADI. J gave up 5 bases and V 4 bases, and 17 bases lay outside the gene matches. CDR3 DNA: TGCGCCAGCAGTGGACCTGGGACAGGGAAGAGGGAACGGTATGGCTACACCTTC. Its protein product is CASSGPGTGKRERYGYTF.

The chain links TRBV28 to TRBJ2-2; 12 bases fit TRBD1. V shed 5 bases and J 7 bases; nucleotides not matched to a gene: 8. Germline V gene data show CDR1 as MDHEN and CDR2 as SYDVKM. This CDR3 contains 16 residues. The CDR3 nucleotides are TGTGCCAGCAGTCGAGGGGACAGGGGGCTGAGCGGGGAGCTGTTTTTT. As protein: CASSRGDRGLSGELFF.

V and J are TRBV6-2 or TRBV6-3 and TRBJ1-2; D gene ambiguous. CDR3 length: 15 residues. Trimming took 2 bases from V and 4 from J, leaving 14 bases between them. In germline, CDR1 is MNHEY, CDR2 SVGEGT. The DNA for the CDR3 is TGTGCCAGCAGTTACGAGGCACGGTCCTCCTATGGCTACACCTTC. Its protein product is CASSYEARSSYGYTF.

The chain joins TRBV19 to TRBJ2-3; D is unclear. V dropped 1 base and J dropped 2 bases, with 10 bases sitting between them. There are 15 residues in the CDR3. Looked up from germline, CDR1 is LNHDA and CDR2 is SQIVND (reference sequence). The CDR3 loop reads CASSIGPRNTDTQYF. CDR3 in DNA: TGTGCCAGTAGTATAGGGCCTAGGAACACAGATACGCAGTATTTT.

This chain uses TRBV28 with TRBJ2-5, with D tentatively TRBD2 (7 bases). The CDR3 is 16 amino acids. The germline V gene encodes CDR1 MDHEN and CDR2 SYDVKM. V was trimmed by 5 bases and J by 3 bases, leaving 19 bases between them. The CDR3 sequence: CASSTLVRGGEETQYF. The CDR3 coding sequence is TGTGCCAGCAGTACCCTAGTTAGGGGGGGTGAAGAGACCCAGTACTTC.

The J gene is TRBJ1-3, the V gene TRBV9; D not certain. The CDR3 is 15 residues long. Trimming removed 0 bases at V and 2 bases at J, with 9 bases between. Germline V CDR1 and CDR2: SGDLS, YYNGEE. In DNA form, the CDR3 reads TGTGCCAGCAGCGTAGACCCCCGGGCTGGAAACACCATATATTTT. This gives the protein CASSVDPRAGNTIYF.

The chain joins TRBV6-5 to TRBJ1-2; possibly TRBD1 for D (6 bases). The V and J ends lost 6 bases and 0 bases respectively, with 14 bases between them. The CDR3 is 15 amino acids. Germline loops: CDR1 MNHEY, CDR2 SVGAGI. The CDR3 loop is CASSLGGAANYGYTF. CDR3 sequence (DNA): TGTGCCAGCAGCCTCGGGGGGGCAGCTAACTATGGCTACACCTTC.

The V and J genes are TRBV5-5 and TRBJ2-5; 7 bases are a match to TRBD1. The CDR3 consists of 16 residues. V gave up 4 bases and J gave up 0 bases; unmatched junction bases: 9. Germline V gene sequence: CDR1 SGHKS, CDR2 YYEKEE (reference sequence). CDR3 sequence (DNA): TGTGCCAGCAGCCGAGGACTCAGGGGGAACCAAGAGACCCAGTACTTC. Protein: CASSRGLRGNQETQYF.

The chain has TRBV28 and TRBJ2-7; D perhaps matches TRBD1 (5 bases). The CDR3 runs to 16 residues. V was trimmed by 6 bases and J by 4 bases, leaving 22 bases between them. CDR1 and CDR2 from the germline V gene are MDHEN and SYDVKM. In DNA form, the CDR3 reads TGTGCCAGCAGCCCTCAACTGTGGAAGGGGAAGTACGAGCAGTACTTC. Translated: CASSPQLWKGKYEQYF.

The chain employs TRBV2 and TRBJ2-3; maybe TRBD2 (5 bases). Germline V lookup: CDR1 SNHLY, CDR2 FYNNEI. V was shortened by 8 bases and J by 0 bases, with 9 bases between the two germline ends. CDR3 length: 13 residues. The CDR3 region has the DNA TGTGCCAGCCTCGGGGTTAGCACAGATACGCAGTATTTT. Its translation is CASLGVSTDTQYF.

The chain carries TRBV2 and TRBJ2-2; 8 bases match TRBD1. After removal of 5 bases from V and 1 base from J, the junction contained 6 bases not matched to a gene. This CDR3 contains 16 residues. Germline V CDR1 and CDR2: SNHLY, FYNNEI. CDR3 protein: CASSTRQGRNTGELFF. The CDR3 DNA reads TGTGCCAGCAGTACCCGACAGGGGAGGAACACCGGGGAGCTGTTTTTT.

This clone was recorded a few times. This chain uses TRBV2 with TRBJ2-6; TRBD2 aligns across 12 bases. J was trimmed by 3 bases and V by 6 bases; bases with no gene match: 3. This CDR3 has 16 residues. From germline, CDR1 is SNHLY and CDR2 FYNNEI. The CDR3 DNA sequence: TGTGCCAGCAGCGGACTAGCGGGATTTGGGGCCAACGTCCTGACTTTC. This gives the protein CASSGLAGFGANVLTF.

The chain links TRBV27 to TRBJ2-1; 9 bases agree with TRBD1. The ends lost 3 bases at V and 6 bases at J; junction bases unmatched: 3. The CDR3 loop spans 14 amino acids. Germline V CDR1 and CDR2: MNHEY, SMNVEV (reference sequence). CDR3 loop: CASSFGTGTNEQFF. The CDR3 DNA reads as TGTGCCAGCAGTTTCGGGACAGGGACCAATGAGCAGTTCTTC.

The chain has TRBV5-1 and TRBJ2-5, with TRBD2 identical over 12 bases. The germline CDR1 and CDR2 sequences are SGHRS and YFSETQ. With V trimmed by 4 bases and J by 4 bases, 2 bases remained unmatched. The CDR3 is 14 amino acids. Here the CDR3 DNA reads TGCGCCAGCAGCCTGGGACTAGCGGGAGAGACCCAGTACTTC. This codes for CASSLGLAGETQYF. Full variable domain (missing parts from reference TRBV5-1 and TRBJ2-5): KAGVTQTPRYLIKTRGQQVTLSCSPISGHRSVSWYQQTPGQGLQFLFEYFSETQRNKGNFPGRFSGRQFSNSRSEMNVSTLELGDSALYLCASSLGLAGETQYFGPGTRLLVL.

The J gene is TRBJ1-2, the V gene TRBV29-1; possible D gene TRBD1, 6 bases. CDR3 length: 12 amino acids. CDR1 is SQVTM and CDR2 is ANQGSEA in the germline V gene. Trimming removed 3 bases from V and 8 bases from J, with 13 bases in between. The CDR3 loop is CSVDRTARGYTF. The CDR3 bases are TGCAGCGTTGACCGGACAGCTAGGGGCTACACCTTC.

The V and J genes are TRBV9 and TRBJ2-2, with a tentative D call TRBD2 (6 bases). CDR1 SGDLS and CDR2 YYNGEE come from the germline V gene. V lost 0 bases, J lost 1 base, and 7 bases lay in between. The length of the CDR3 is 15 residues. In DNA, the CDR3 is TGTGCCAGCAGCGTAGTCGGGGGGAACACCGGGGAGCTGTTTTTT. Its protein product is CASSVVGGNTGELFF.

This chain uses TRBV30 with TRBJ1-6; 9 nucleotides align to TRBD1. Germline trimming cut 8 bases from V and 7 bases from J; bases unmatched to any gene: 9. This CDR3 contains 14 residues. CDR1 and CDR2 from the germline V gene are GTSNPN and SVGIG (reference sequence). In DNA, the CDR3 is TGTGCCGGAGACTTGACAGGGGGAAATTCACCCCTCCACTTT. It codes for CAGDLTGGNSPLHF. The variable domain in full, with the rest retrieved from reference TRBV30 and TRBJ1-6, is SQTIHQWPATLVQPVGSPLSLECTVEGTSNPNLYWYRQAAGRGLQLLFYSVGIGQISSEVPQNLSASRPQDRQFILSSKKLLLSDSGFYLCAGDLTGGNSPLHFGNGTRLTVT.